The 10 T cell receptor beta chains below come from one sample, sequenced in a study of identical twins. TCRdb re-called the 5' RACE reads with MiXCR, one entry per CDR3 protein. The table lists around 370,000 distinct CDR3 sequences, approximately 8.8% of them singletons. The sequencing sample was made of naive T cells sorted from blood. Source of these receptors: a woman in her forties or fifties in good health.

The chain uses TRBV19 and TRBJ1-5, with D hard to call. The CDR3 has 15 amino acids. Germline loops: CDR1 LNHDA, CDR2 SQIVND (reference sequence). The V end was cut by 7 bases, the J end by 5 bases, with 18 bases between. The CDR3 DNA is TGTGCCAGTACCAAAAGTCGGTCAGGCGATCAGCCCCAGCATTTT. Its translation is CASTKSRSGDQPQHF.

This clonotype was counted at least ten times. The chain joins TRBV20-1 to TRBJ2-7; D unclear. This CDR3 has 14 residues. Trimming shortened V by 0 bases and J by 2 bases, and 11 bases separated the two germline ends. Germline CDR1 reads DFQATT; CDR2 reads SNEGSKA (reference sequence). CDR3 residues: CSARDSRSPYEQYV. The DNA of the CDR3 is TGCAGTGCTAGAGATAGTAGGAGCCCCTACGAGCAGTACGTC.

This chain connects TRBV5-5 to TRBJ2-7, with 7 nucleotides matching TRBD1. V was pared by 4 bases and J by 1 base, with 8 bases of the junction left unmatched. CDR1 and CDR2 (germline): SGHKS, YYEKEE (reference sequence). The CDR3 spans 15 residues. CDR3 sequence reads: CASSLMTGLSYEQYF. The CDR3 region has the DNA TGTGCCAGCAGCCTAATGACAGGGTTGTCCTACGAGCAGTACTTC.

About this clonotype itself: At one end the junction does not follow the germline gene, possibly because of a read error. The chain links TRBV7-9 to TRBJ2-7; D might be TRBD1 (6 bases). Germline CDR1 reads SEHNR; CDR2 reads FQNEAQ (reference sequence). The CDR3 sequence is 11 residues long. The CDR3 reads CASSIAQDRYF. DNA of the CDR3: TGTGCCAGCAGCATAGCTCAGGACAGGTACTTC. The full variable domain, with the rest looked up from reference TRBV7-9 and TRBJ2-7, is DTGVSQNPRHKITKRGQNVTFRCDPISEHNRLYWYRQTLGQGPEFLTYFQNEAQLEKSRLLSDRFSAERPKGSFSTLEIQRTEQGDSAMYLCASSIAQDRYFGPGTRLTVT.

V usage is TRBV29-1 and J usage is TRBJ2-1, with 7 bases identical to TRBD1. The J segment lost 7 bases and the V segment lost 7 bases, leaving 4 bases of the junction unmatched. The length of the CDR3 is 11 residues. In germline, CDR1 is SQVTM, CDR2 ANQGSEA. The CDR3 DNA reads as TGCAGCGCAATGACAGGGAATGAGCAGTTCTTC. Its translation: CSAMTGNEQFF.

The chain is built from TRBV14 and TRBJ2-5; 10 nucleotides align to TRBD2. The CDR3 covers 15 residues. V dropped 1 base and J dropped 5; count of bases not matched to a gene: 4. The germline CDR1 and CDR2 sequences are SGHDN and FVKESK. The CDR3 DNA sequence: TGTGCCAGCAGCCAAGGAGCGGGAGGGTATGAGACCCAGTACTTC. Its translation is CASSQGAGGYETQYF.

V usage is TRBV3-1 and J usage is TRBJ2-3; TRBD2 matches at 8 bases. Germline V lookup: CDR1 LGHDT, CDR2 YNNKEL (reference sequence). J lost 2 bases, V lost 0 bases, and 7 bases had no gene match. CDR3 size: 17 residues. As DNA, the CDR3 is TGTGCCAGCAGCCAAGAATTAGCGGGGCGGGACACAGATACGCAGTATTTT. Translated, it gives CASSQELAGRDTDTQYF.

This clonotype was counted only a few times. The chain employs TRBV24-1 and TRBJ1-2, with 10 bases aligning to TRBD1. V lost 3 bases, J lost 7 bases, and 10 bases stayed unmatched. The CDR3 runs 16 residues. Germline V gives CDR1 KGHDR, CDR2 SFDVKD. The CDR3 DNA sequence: TGTGCCACCAGTGATCCCTACGGACAGGGGGATGGTGGCTACACCTTC. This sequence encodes CATSDPYGQGDGGYTF.

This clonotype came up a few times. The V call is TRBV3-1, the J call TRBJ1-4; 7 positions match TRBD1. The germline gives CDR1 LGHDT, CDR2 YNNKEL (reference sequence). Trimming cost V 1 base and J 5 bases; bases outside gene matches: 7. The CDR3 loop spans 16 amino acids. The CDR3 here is CASSQVSRDRNEKLFF. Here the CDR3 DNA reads TGTGCCAGCAGCCAAGTTTCCCGGGACAGAAATGAAAAACTGTTTTTT.

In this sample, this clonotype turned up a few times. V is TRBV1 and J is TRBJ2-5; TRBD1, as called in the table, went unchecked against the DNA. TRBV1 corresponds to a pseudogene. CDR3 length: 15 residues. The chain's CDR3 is CTSSQDRQAQETQYF. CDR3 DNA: TGCACCAGCAGCCAAGATCGACAGGCCCAAGAGACCCAGTACTTC.